Below are 14 T cell receptor beta chains sequenced from a single sample in a study of post-analysis software for immune sequencing data. The antigens for these receptors are not known. Unique molecular identifiers were present in the TCR beta cDNA libraries. TCRdb reprocessed the PCR reads via MiXCR and lists one record per CDR3 protein. The table includes roughly 800,000 distinct CDR3 sequences, around 46% detected once. General study points: TRBV segments more frequent in patients than in controls numbered about five and included TRBV5-6, TRBV5-1 and TRBV20-1.

Sequences were obtained from blood. These receptors came from a girl aged 5 to 17 with multiple sclerosis.

This clonotype was counted a few times. The rearrangement uses TRBV29-1 and TRBJ2-3; weak D call: TRBD2 (5 bases). V was trimmed by 4 bases and J by 5 bases, leaving 13 bases between them. This CDR3 region has 13 residues. The germline CDR1 and CDR2 sequences are SQVTM and ANQGSEA. The DNA for the CDR3 is TGCAGCGTTGGGTGGGAACGGGGAGATACGCAGTATTTT. Amino acids: CSVGWERGDTQYF.

In its sample, this clonotype was seen a few times. This chain uses TRBV6-5 with TRBJ2-7; 7 bases agree with TRBD1. V shed 9 bases, J shed 2 bases, and the junction held 16 bases outside the gene matches. CDR1 and CDR2 from the germline V gene are MNHEY and SVGAGI. This CDR3 comprises 16 residues. The CDR3 protein is CASVGQALSSPYEQYF. Written as DNA, the CDR3 is TGTGCCAGTGTAGGACAGGCCCTGTCGAGTCCCTACGAGCAGTACTTC.

This clonotype has more than one count but fewer than ten. The V call is TRBV19, the J call TRBJ2-6; no definite D call. Germline V gene data show CDR1 as LNHDA and CDR2 as SQIVND (reference sequence). CDR3 length: 17 residues. Between the trimmed V and J ends, which lost 6 bases and 0 bases, there was a span of 15 bases. The CDR3, as DNA: TGTGCCAGTAGCCACCAAAGGGCCTTCTCTGGGGCCAACGTCCTGACTTTC. It yields the protein CASSHQRAFSGANVLTF.

The chain is built from TRBV9 and TRBJ1-2; D gene ambiguous. CDR3 length equals 16 residues. The ends were cut back, 0 bases at V and 4 bases at J, with 16 bases in the middle. Germline V gives CDR1 SGDLS, CDR2 YYNGEE. This CDR3 reads CASSVGEHASGYGYTF. The CDR3 coding sequence is TGTGCCAGCAGCGTAGGGGAACATGCTAGCGGCTATGGCTACACCTTC.

The chain links TRBV13 to TRBJ2-5; tentatively, D is TRBD1 or TRBD2 (6 bases each). The V gene's germline CDR1 is PRHDT and CDR2 FYEKMQ (reference sequence). The CDR3 is 14 amino acids. The ends were cut back, 4 bases at V and 5 bases at J, with 14 bases in the middle. The CDR3 sequence: CASSSRGGRETQYF. CDR3 coding DNA: TGTGCCAGCAGCTCCCGTGGGGGGCGGGAGACCCAGTACTTC. The variable domain in full, completed from reference TRBV13 and TRBJ2-5, reads AAGVIQSPRHLIKEKRETATLKCYPIPRHDTVYWYQQGPGQDPQFLISFYEKMQSDKGSIPDRFSAQQFSDYHSELNMSSLELGDSALYFCASSSRGGRETQYFGPGTRLLVL.

This clonotype showed up just a few times. The chain links TRBV20-1 to TRBJ1-1; D remains ambiguous. V dropped 2 bases and J dropped 6 bases, with 13 bases sitting between them. Germline CDR1 DFQATT, CDR2 SNEGSKA (reference sequence). The CDR3 totals 13 residues. The CDR3 here is CSARIGSNAEAFF. CDR3 coding DNA: TGCAGTGCTAGAATTGGCTCTAACGCTGAAGCTTTCTTT.

As concerns this clonotype: At one boundary the junction diverges from the germline segment, which might be a read error. The rearrangement joins TRBV7-7 to TRBJ2-6, with D tentatively TRBD2 (6 bases). The CDR3 sequence is 15 residues long. Germline assignment: CDR1 SSHAT and CDR2 FNYEAQ (reference sequence). The CDR3 sequence: CASSPGGVGANVLTF. Written as DNA, the CDR3 is TGTGCTAGCAGCCCTGGAGGGGTTGGGGCCAACGTCCTGACTTTC.

This sequence joins TRBV5-6 and TRBJ2-7; 13 nucleotides match TRBD2. The junction had 7 bases not matched to a gene; V was cut back by 4 bases and J by 3 bases. CDR1 SGHDT and CDR2 YYEEEE come from the germline V gene. The CDR3 is made up of 16 amino acids. The CDR3 spells CASSQWGLAGFYEQYF. As DNA, the CDR3 is TGTGCCAGCAGCCAATGGGGACTAGCGGGGTTCTACGAGCAGTACTTC.

The chain has TRBV27 and TRBJ1-2; TRBD1 matches at 7 bases. The CDR3 consists of 15 residues. With 5 bases clipped from V and 0 bases from J, the junction kept 6 bases outside the gene matches. The V gene's germline CDR1 is MNHEY and CDR2 SMNVEV (reference sequence). The CDR3 DNA follows: TGTGCCAGCAGTAGCTACACAGGGGCTAACTATGGCTACACCTTC. Translation: CASSSYTGANYGYTF.

The V gene is TRBV27, the J gene TRBJ1-2; D call uncertain. V lost 3 bases and J 8 bases, leaving 13 bases between the germline ends. This CDR3 comprises 13 residues. Per the germline V gene, CDR1 is MNHEY and CDR2 is SMNVEV (reference sequence). The DNA of the CDR3 is TGTGCCAGCAGTTTCGGGCGGGATCGGGGCTACACCTTC. Amino acid sequence: CASSFGRDRGYTF.

The chain has TRBV6-5 and TRBJ2-3; D might be TRBD1 or TRBD2, each matching 7 bases. CDR1 is MNHEY and CDR2 is SVGAGI in the germline V gene. CDR3 length: 13 amino acids. V lost 9 bases to trimming and J lost 3 bases, with 13 bases between them. CDR3 nucleotide sequence: TGTGCCAGTTCAGGGGGGGCGACAGATACGCAGTATTTT. Protein: CASSGGATDTQYF.

The V and J genes are TRBV14 and TRBJ2-1, with unresolved D. V shed 0 bases and J shed 0 bases, with 9 bases lying between them. CDR3 size: 16 residues. Germline lookup yields CDR1 SGHDN and CDR2 FVKESK. The CDR3 region is CASSQEPPSSYNEQFF. CDR3 sequence (DNA): TGTGCCAGCAGCCAAGAACCCCCGAGCTCCTACAATGAGCAGTTCTTC.

J is TRBJ1-2 and V is TRBV3-1; D possibly corresponds to TRBD1 (5 bases). Germline CDR1 LGHDT, CDR2 YNNKEL (reference sequence). The CDR3 sequence is 16 residues long. The V and J ends lost 5 bases and 1 base respectively, with 17 bases between them. Here the CDR3 reads CASSLAVDRFNYGYTF. CDR3 DNA: TGTGCCAGCAGCTTAGCCGTCGACAGATTTAACTATGGCTACACCTTC.

This clonotype appeared a few times. The V and J genes are TRBV29-1 and TRBJ1-2, with 7 positions matching TRBD1. Trimming cost V 7 bases and J 0 bases; bases outside gene matches: 5. This CDR3 is 13 amino acids long. CDR1 is SQVTM, CDR2 ANQGSEA, per germline. CDR3 region: CSGRQGPNYGYTF. The CDR3 nucleotides are TGCAGCGGACGACAGGGACCTAACTATGGCTACACCTTC.